These T cell receptor beta chains were read from a single sample in a study of blood T cells in healthy people across ages. A single record per CDR3 protein comes from TCRdb applying MiXCR to the 5' RACE reads. The table records about 640,000 distinct CDR3 sequences, around two fifths of them present only once. Sequencing input: blood. Source of these receptors: a man older than 75 in good health. CDR3s include the opening cysteine and the closing phenylalanine or tryptophan. D genes are given only for firm matches. Clone size is shown for a subset of rows, as once, few, many or a class of expanded clone.

CDR3 protein: CSVAEGGEAFF; CDR3 DNA: TGCAGCGTTGCAGAGGGGGGGGAAGCTTTCTTT; clone size: few; D gene: -; V gene: TRBV29-1; J gene: TRBJ1-1
CDR3 protein: CASSLMAGQGYEQYF; CDR3 DNA: TGTGCCAGCAGCTTAATGGCGGGACAGGGCTACGAGCAGTACTTC; clone size: -; D gene: TRBD1; V gene: TRBV7-3; J gene: TRBJ2-7
CDR3 protein: CNASPDSQETQFF; CDR3 DNA: TGCAATGCCAGTCCAGATTCCCAAGAGACCCAGTTCTTC; clone size: -; D gene: -; V gene: TRBV20-1; J gene: TRBJ2-1
CDR3 protein: CSAGTVSGNTIYF; CDR3 DNA: TGCAGCGCGGGAACAGTGTCCGGAAACACCATATATTTT; clone size: -; D gene: -; V gene: TRBV29-1; J gene: TRBJ1-3
CDR3 protein: CASSRGLGIETQYF; CDR3 DNA: TGTGCTAGCAGTCGGGGACTAGGAATAGAGACCCAGTACTTC; clone size: -; D gene: TRBD2; V gene: TRBV7-7; J gene: TRBJ2-5
CDR3 protein: CASSLDVEETEAFF; CDR3 DNA: TGTGCCAGCAGTTTAGATGTGGAGGAGACAGAAGCTTTCTTT; clone size: -; D gene: -; V gene: TRBV28; J gene: TRBJ1-1
CDR3 protein: CASSYSGKETQYF; CDR3 DNA: TGTGCCAGCAGCTATAGCGGGAAAGAGACCCAGTACTTC; clone size: many; D gene: TRBD2; V gene: TRBV7-9; J gene: TRBJ2-5
CDR3 protein: CASFGLAGGVSYNEQFF; CDR3 DNA: TGTGCCAGCTTCGGGCTAGCGGGGGGGGTATCCTACAATGAGCAGTTCTTC; clone size: -; D gene: TRBD2; V gene: TRBV6-2/TRBV6-3; J gene: TRBJ2-1
CDR3 protein: CASSAVYRTRGGETQYF; CDR3 DNA: TGTGCCAGCAGCGCCGTGTATCGGACCAGGGGGGGAGAGACCCAGTACTTC; clone size: -; D gene: -; V gene: TRBV7-2; J gene: TRBJ2-5
CDR3 protein: CASSQESMGGGEQFF; CDR3 DNA: TGCGCCAGCAGCCAAGAATCGATGGGGGGGGGAGAGCAGTTCTTC; clone size: -; D gene: TRBD2; V gene: TRBV4-3; J gene: TRBJ2-1
CDR3 protein: CASSQAASSYEQYF; CDR3 DNA: TGTGCCAGCAGCCAAGCAGCGAGCTCCTACGAGCAGTACTTC; clone size: few; D gene: -; V gene: TRBV3-1; J gene: TRBJ2-7
CDR3 protein: CASVYGASDIEAFF; CDR3 DNA: TGCGCCAGCGTTTATGGGGCATCGGACATTGAAGCTTTCTTT; clone size: -; D gene: -; V gene: TRBV5-1; J gene: TRBJ1-1
CDR3 protein: CASSPTGGRLYEQYF; CDR3 DNA: TGTGCCAGCAGTCCGACAGGGGGCCGACTCTACGAGCAGTACTTC; clone size: few; D gene: TRBD1; V gene: TRBV6-2/TRBV6-3; J gene: TRBJ2-7
CDR3 protein: CASSPPSGTETQYF; CDR3 DNA: TGTGCCAGCTCACCACCCTCAGGGACAGAGACCCAGTACTTC; clone size: once; D gene: -; V gene: TRBV18; J gene: TRBJ2-5